The present T cell receptor (beta chain) was sequenced within a study of blood T cell repertoires in COVID-19. The ends lost 5 bases at V and 3 bases at J; junction bases unmatched: 6. Germline V gene data show CDR1 as SGHVS and CDR2 as FQNEAQ. The CDR3 spans 15 residues. TCRdb keeps only in-frame clones here, not all; method: immunoSEQ multiplex PCR. The sample shows a few hundred thousand clones, about 88% of them seen only once. The sequencing input was PBMCs or T cells enriched from blood (not recorded which). V gene TRBV7-8 combines with J gene TRBJ1-5, with 8 bases aligning to TRBD1. This clonotype originated in a young woman who had recovered from COVID-19. In DNA form, the CDR3 reads TGTGCCAGCAGCATAGAGACAGGGGCCAATCAGCCCCAGCATTTT. Amino acids: CASSIETGANQPQHF.